These 8 T cell receptor beta chains came from one sample sequenced in a study of glioma-infiltrating T cells. TCR alpha and beta CDR3 regions were amplified from RNA using iRepertoire nested multiplex PCR. TCRdb re-called the multiplex PCR reads through MiXCR, storing one row per CDR3 protein. Of roughly 350,000 distinct CDR3 sequences listed, 35% to 45% were seen once; the top ten hold around 12%. The sample taken for sequencing was glioma tissue, nonneoplastic brain tissue, or PBMCs (not recorded which). The receptors here all came from a human donor with low-grade glioma or glioblastoma, undergoing nonglioma brain surgery, or in good health (not recorded which).

The chain couples TRBV7-9 to TRBJ2-5; 10 nucleotides align to TRBD2. With 6 bases clipped from V and 7 bases from J, the junction kept 5 bases outside the gene matches. This CDR3 comprises 13 residues. From germline, CDR1 is SEHNR and CDR2 FQNEAQ (reference sequence). The CDR3, as DNA: TGTGCCAGCAGATCTAGCGGGAGCGGGACCCAGTACTTC. It is translated as CASRSSGSGTQYF.

This clonotype was seen at least ten times. The V gene is TRBV5-4, the J gene TRBJ2-3, with D possibly being TRBD1 (5 bases). Trimming took 4 bases from V and 4 from J, leaving 10 bases between them. The V gene's germline CDR1 is SGHNT and CDR2 YYREEE (reference sequence). This CDR3 is 13 amino acids long. CDR3 protein: CASSRQLADTQYF. Here the CDR3 DNA reads TGTGCCAGCAGCCGACAGTTAGCAGATACGCAGTATTTT. Full variable domain (rest looked up from reference TRBV5-4 and TRBJ2-3): ETGVTQSPTHLIKTRGQQVTLRCSSQSGHNTVSWYQQALGQGPQFIFQYYREEENGRGNFPPRFSGLQFPNYSSELNVNALELDDSALYLCASSRQLADTQYFGPGTRLTVL.

This clonotype showed up just a few times. V is TRBV11-2 and J is TRBJ1-2; 7 bases map to TRBD1. V lost 4 bases, J lost 8 bases, and 13 bases stayed unmatched. CDR3 length: 15 amino acids. Germline V gene data show CDR1 as SGHAT and CDR2 as FQNNGV. CDR3 sequence (DNA): TGTGCCAGCAGCTCCGCGGACAGGCCGAGTTGGGGCTACACCTTC. Translation gives CASSSADRPSWGYTF.

The chain uses TRBV7-2 and TRBJ2-1; D ambiguous. Trimming left V 1 base short and J 4 bases short, with 5 bases between. CDR3 size: 13 residues. CDR1 and CDR2 (germline): SGHTA, FQGNSA. CDR3 region: CTSSLGRYNEQFF. As DNA, the CDR3 is TGTACCAGCAGCTTAGGTCGGTACAATGAGCAGTTCTTC.

The CDR3 nucleotides read TGTGCCAGCAGTAAGCCCGGCGGGAGGGGAACCGGGGAGCTGTTTTTT. Residues: CASSKPGGRGTGELFF. The V and J genes are TRBV27 and TRBJ2-2; 9 bases line up with TRBD2. The V and J ends lost 5 bases and 5 bases, in that order; junction bases with no gene match: 9. The germline V gene encodes CDR1 MNHEY and CDR2 SMNVEV (reference sequence). The CDR3 extends over 16 amino acids.

The chain has TRBV28 and TRBJ1-4; D is unclear. CDR1 and CDR2 (germline): MDHEN, SYDVKM. The CDR3 contains 13 residues. V was clipped by 6 bases and J by 10 bases, with 15 bases between them. For the CDR3, the DNA is TGTGCCAGCAGATTTGTCAGCACGGGAAAACTGTTTTTT. Protein sequence: CASRFVSTGKLFF. The variable domain in full, completed from reference TRBV28 and TRBJ1-4, reads DVKVTQSSRYLVKRTGEKVFLECVQDMDHENMFWYRQDPGLGLRLIYFSYDVKMKEKGDIPEGYSVSREKKERFSLILESASTNQTSMYLCASRFVSTGKLFFGSGTQLSVL.

This clonotype was recorded a few times. This chain connects TRBV7-2 to TRBJ2-1, with 11 nucleotides matching TRBD2. This CDR3 contains 15 residues. The J segment lost 11 bases and the V segment lost 1 base, leaving 7 bases of the junction unmatched. CDR1 and CDR2 from the germline V gene are SGHTA and FQGNSA. DNA for the CDR3: TGTGCCAGCAGCTTAGTGGCGGGACTAGCGGCTAAGCAGTTCTTC. It is translated as CASSLVAGLAAKQFF.

This rearrangement joins TRBV7-2 to TRBJ2-1; D is ambiguous. V lost 5 bases, J lost 0 bases, and 11 bases lay in between. CDR3 length: 15 amino acids. CDR1 and CDR2 (germline): SGHTA, FQGNSA. CDR3 amino acids: CASSRTESSYNEQFF. In DNA form, the CDR3 reads TGTGCCAGCAGCCGCACAGAGAGCTCCTACAATGAGCAGTTCTTC. The whole variable domain, filled in from reference TRBV7-2 and TRBJ2-1, reads GAGVSQSPSNKVTEKGKDVELRCDPISGHTALYWYRQSLGQGLEFLIYFQGNSAPDKSGLPSDRFSAERTGGSVSTLTIQRTQQEDSAVYLCASSRTESSYNEQFFGPGTRLTVL.